The 2 T cell receptor beta chains below come from one sample, sequenced in a study of T cell changes during pregnancy in multiple sclerosis. The method was immunoSEQ multiplex PCR; TCRdb's version includes in-frame clones alone and lacks a portion of them. The table records approximately 50,000 clones, 94% of them present only once. Sequencing used CD4+ T cells from peripheral blood mononuclear cells, obtained in the third trimester of pregnancy. These TCRs come from a female donor with multiple sclerosis, enrolled in a pregnancy study.

The J gene is TRBJ2-7, the V gene TRBV2; perhaps TRBD1 as D (6 bases). Germline values: CDR1 SNHLY, CDR2 FYNNEI. V lost 6 bases and J lost 3, with 15 bases in between. The CDR3 runs to 14 residues. In DNA form, the CDR3 reads TGTGCCAGCAGCCGAGCAGGGGTCCGCTACGAGCAGTACTTC. This codes for CASSRAGVRYEQYF.

The chain employs TRBV19 and TRBJ2-5; possibly TRBD1 for D (6 bases). The CDR3 is made up of 14 amino acids. Germline V CDR1 and CDR2: LNHDA, SQIVND (reference sequence). Trimming removed 0 bases from V and 4 bases from J, with 9 bases in between. CDR3 protein: CASSIEEGGETQYF. The CDR3 bases are TGTGCCAGTAGTATAGAGGAAGGGGGAGAGACCCAGTACTTC.